Presented here are 13 T cell receptor beta chains from one specimen sequenced in a study of cytomegalovirus exposure and HLA in healthy donors. Primers included in the PCR were 60 Vbeta and 13 Jbeta primers. Some clones are missing from TCRdb's copy, which holds only in-frame ones; the method was immunoSEQ multiplex PCR. The repertoire holds about 140,000 clones, roughly 72% seen once, with roughly 1.9% in the top ten. Sequenced sample: PBMCs. The receptors here all came from a man between 40 and 49 years old in good health and CMV-seronegative.

This clone was recorded only once. The rearrangement links TRBV27 to TRBJ2-5; possible D gene TRBD2, 5 bases. The J call may be incorrect, as the DNA end agrees better with TRBJ2-7. CDR1 is MNHEY and CDR2 is SMNVEV in the germline V gene (reference sequence). The CDR3 extends over 11 amino acids. CDR3 coding DNA: TGTGCCAGCGGGAGTAGCAACGAGCAGTACTTC. Translating gives CASGSSNEQYF.

A single count supports this clone. The V call is TRBV10-2, the J call TRBJ1-4; possibly TRBD1 for D (5 bases). Trimming took off 1 base at V and 7 bases at J, with 10 bases between the two ends. CDR1 is WSHSY, CDR2 SAAADI, per germline. This CDR3 spans 14 amino acids. The DNA of the CDR3 is TGCGCCAGCAGTGAGTTAGGGGCTAGTGAAAAACTGTTTTTT. This sequence encodes CASSELGASEKLFF.

The chain uses TRBV11-3 and TRBJ2-1; TRBD2 might be the D (7 bases). V lost 0 bases, J lost 6 bases, and 15 bases lay in between. The CDR3 spans 16 residues. Germline CDR1 and CDR2: SGHNT and YENEEA. CDR3 residues: CASSLDGGARFNEQFF. The CDR3 region has the DNA TGTGCCAGCAGCTTAGATGGGGGGGCGCGTTTCAATGAGCAGTTCTTC.

V is TRBV5-1 and J is TRBJ2-2, with D unresolved. V lost 3 bases to trimming and J lost 0 bases, with 6 bases between them. The CDR3 is 14 residues long. Germline V gene lookup returns CDR1 SGHRS and CDR2 YFSETQ. CDR3 coding DNA: TGCGCCAGCAGCTCTATCGCGAACACCGGGGAGCTGTTTTTT. Amino acids: CASSSIANTGELFF.

This clone was recorded only once. The chain recombines TRBV6-5 with TRBJ2-1; 7 bases agree with TRBD1. V lost 1 base to trimming and J lost 4 bases; unmatched junction nucleotides: 1. The CDR3 is made up of 14 amino acids. From germline, CDR1 is MNHEY and CDR2 SVGAGI. DNA of the CDR3: TGTGCCAGCAGTTACTGGGACAGATACAATGAGCAGTTCTTC. Residues: CASSYWDRYNEQFF.

This chain joins TRBV5-4 and TRBJ2-3, with unresolved D. The CDR3 runs to 16 residues. Deletions cut 0 bases from V and 0 bases from J, with 11 bases between. Germline V lookup: CDR1 SGHNT, CDR2 YYREEE (reference sequence). In DNA, the CDR3 is TGTGCCAGCAGCTTGGGGCACCAGGTTAGCACAGATACGCAGTATTTT. This encodes CASSLGHQVSTDTQYF.

This clone turned up a few times. The chain links TRBV9 to TRBJ2-5; 7 bases are a match to TRBD2. Germline V gives CDR1 SGDLS, CDR2 YYNGEE. V shed 6 bases, J shed 5 bases, and the junction held 10 bases outside the gene matches. This CDR3 is 14 amino acids long. CDR3 DNA sequence: TGTGCCAGCAACCGGGTCGGGGGGATGGAGACCCAGTACTTC. Translation: CASNRVGGMETQYF.

The genes are TRBV21-1 and TRBJ1-2. TRBV21-1 is labeled a pseudogene. The CDR3 sequence is 23 residues long. The DNA for the CDR3 is TGTGCCAGCAGCAAAACCCTGCGGGAGGAGCATCGGGGGACGTTAGACAGGGCCAATGGCTACACCTTC. It is translated as CASSKTLREEHRGTLDRANGYTF.

The V and J genes are TRBV5-6 and TRBJ1-2, with D perhaps TRBD1 (6 bases). Germline V gene data show CDR1 as SGHDT and CDR2 as YYEEEE. V was trimmed by 4 bases and J by 3 bases, leaving 16 bases between them. The CDR3 extends over 15 amino acids. CDR3 amino acids: CASSPLERTDYGYTF. The DNA for the CDR3 is TGTGCCAGCAGCCCGTTGGAGCGGACAGACTATGGCTACACCTTC.

The chain employs TRBV7-9 and TRBJ1-1; D gene uncertain. The length of the CDR3 is 15 residues. From germline, CDR1 is SEHNR and CDR2 FQNEAQ (reference sequence). V was cut by 5 bases and J by 1 base, with 14 bases left in between. CDR3 bases: TGTGCCAGCAGCCCCATCTGGGCAGAGAACACTGAAGCTTTCTTT. Translated, it gives CASSPIWAENTEAFF.

The rearrangement links TRBV19 to TRBJ2-6; TRBD1 might be the D (6 bases). This CDR3 is built from 16 residues. Germline CDR1 reads LNHDA; CDR2 reads SQIVND (reference sequence). V shed 2 bases and J shed 0 bases, with 8 bases lying between them. CDR3 nucleotide sequence: TGTGCCAGTAGTATAACAGGGATCTCTGGGGCCAACGTCCTGACTTTC. This sequence encodes CASSITGISGANVLTF.

V and J are TRBV15 and TRBJ2-1, with 8 bases that match TRBD2. CDR3 size: 16 residues. Trimming cost V 0 bases and J 0 bases; bases outside gene matches: 1. Germline values: CDR1 LNHNV, CDR2 YYDKDF (reference sequence). The CDR3 reads CATSRDSGTSYNEQFF. The CDR3 DNA follows: TGTGCCACCAGCAGAGATAGCGGGACCTCCTACAATGAGCAGTTCTTC.

The table lists this clone with a few counts. Written as DNA, the CDR3 is TGTGCCAGCAGCCCCCAGATCTCGGGCTACGAGCAGTACTTC. It translates to CASSPQISGYEQYF. This chain links TRBV7-2 with TRBJ2-7; D is unresolved. Germline values: CDR1 SGHTA, CDR2 FQGNSA. The CDR3 runs to 14 residues. With 5 bases removed from V and 3 bases from J, the gap between germline ends came to 14 bases.